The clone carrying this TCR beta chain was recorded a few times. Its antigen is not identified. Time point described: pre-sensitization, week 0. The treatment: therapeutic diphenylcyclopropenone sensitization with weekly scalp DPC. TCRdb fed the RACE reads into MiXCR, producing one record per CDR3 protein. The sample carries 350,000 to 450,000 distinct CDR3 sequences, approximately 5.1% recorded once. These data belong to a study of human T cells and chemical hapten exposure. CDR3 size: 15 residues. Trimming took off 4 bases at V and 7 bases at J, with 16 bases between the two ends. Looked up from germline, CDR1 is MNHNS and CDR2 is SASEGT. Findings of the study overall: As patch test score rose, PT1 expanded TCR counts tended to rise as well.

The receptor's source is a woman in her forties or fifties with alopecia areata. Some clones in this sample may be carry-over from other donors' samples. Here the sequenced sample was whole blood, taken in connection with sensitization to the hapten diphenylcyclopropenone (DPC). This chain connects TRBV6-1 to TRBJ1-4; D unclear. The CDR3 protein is CASSVTDMSGEKLFF. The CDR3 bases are TGTGCCAGCAGTGTAACCGACATGTCGGGTGAAAAACTGTTTTTT.